This T cell receptor beta chain was recorded in a study of cytomegalovirus exposure and HLA in healthy donors. This CDR3 is built from 16 residues. In germline, CDR1 is MGHRA, CDR2 YSYEKL. V was pared by 0 bases and J by 5 bases, with 17 bases between. Concerning this clone: Its cognate antigen is unknown.

A multiplex PCR was run with 60 Vbeta primers and 13 Jbeta primers. This table comes from immunoSEQ multiplex PCR, and its TCRdb copy is limited to in-frame clones, with some not included. The sample lists about 160,000 clones, 80% occurring once. Regarding the study as a whole: The classifier, whose performance was assessed in both the original and validation cohorts, reportedly diagnosed cytomegalovirus status with high specificity and sensitivity. Researchers counted approximately 160 TCR beta chains as cytomegalovirus-associated. Analysis was performed later, and it showed HLA-associated TCR beta chains to be more clonally expanded than equally common others.

The chain uses TRBV4-1 and TRBJ2-7; possibly TRBD2 for D (6 bases). The sequenced sample was PBMCs. This clonotype was sampled from a man aged 25-40 years in good health and CMV-seronegative. CDR3 amino acids: CASSQEGGDVYDEQYF. The CDR3 region has the DNA TGCGCCAGCAGCCAAGAGGGGGGAGATGTCTACGACGAGCAGTACTTC.